This T cell receptor (beta chain) was profiled in a study of T cells in Graves' hyperthyroidism and ophthalmopathy (dated by TCRdb to the late 2010s). Study-level background: Peripheral blood was collected at initial diagnosis, before any treatment. The paper reports TCR Vbeta CDR3 sequencing of some 140 peripheral blood samples: 43 ophthalmopathy, roughly 80 hyperthyroidism and approximately 17 progressor patients. Whether ophthalmopathy could be predicted prospectively was tested in an independent validation cohort made up of about 20 hyperthyroidism patients plus 17 patients who later progressed to ophthalmopathy. The 100 discovery patients were randomly split 7:3 into training and test sets. Thyroid tissue and blood T-cell repertoires from about six Graves' hyperthyroidism patients were also compared in the study. A discovery cohort of about 96 patients, roughly 40 with Graves' ophthalmopathy and approximately 57 with stable Graves' hyperthyroidism, was used to find distinguishing TCR V-J signatures. After sampling, hyperthyroidism patients received methimazole starting at 30 mg daily, and ophthalmopathy patients received high-dose intravenous methylprednisolone. The study at large found these results: A 13 V-J signature model separated ophthalmopathy from stable hyperthyroidism, with around 88% sensitivity and just under 84% specificity in cross-validation and 80%/75% in testing. Sample size was not statistically predetermined, and investigators were not blinded to group allocation. In validation, the model predicted progression to ophthalmopathy a median of roughly 6.5 months before onset, with roughly 70% sensitivity and more than 72% specificity. Most expanded thyroid clonotypes (frequency above 0.001) were also detected in blood, a finding suggesting that blood repertoires may reflect thyroid immune responses.

Including cysteine and phenylalanine, the CDR3 has 16 amino acids. This entry keeps only the CDR3 DNA: 48 bases, framed from base 1. Germline trimming amounts to 4 bases on V and 0 bases on J, with 5 as the count of junction bases outside the gene matches. The CDR1 and CDR2 encoded by the germline V gene are SGHRS and YFSETQ. The TCR beta CDR3 regions were amplified from RNA transcripts. The first round of RT-PCR for the TCR CDR3 was performed with the HTBI primer set and the Qiagen OneStep RT-PCR kit. The libraries were constructed in a second round of multiplex PCR and then size-selected and purified. The libraries were sequenced on an Illumina HiSeq2000 using paired-end 100 bp reads. Turning to the authors' computational methods: SOAPnuke was used to process the raw data, with reads discarded if the reads contained adapters or uncalled bases, had a mean Phred below 15, or lacked an exact constant-primer or identifier match. COPE v1.2.5 was used to merge high-quality paired reads, and clonotypes were defined as unique nucleotide sequences. MiTCR v1.1 was used to align the clonotypes against IMGT TRBV, TRBD and TRBJ reference segments. The analysis was restricted to V-J combinations with a frequency above 0.0001, which together covered about 99% of the repertoires. A TCS score was defined as the ratio of F50 (clonal expansion) to E x V (chaos), with BLOSUM62-based TCRdist applied between CDR3 peptides within each V-J. Welch's t-statistics and random forest reduced fewer than 550 V-J features to roughly 13, which were used in a naive Bayes classifier (R e1071). The public sequencing data were trimmed at Q25 with fastp and processed into clonotypes with MiXCR by TCRdb, which kept only in-frame beta chains. Under each unique CDR3 protein, matching rows form one entry showing the most common genes and DNA. Here the V and J calls rest on TCRdb's processing, not on the authors' analysis. The sample table contains some 200,000 distinct CDR3 sequences; only one count was recorded for roughly 17% of them. The ten largest clonotypes hold around 50% of the sample.

In its sample, this clonotype was seen a few times. No cognate antigen has been identified for it. There are no base qualities to consult, and no much larger clone falls within one base. A patient counted as having stable Graves' hyperthyroidism if no progression to ophthalmopathy occurred over 18 months of follow-up. Hyperthyroidism patients were aged 18 to 65 years and newly diagnosed, with disease duration of less than 2 months. The study excluded patients with uncontrolled infections, other autoimmune diseases, pregnancy or lactation. Diagnoses were based on clinical symptoms, serum thyroxine and TRAb, thyroid ultrasound and orbital computed tomography. PBMCs were separated from approximately 10 ml of fresh peripheral blood using Ficoll-Paque density gradient centrifugation. Total RNA was extracted using Trizol reagent, and RNA quality was assessed on an Agilent 2100 Bioanalyzer.

The sequenced sample was blood. This TCR was recovered from a man aged 50-60 years with Graves' hyperthyroidism. The rearrangement joined TRBV5-1 to TRBJ2-5; TRBD2 lines up with 11 middle nucleotides. This receptor has the CDR3 CASSPRTSGYQETQYF. The nucleotide sequence is TGCGCCAGCAGCCCTCGGACTAGCGGGTACCAAGAGACCCAGTACTTC.